This T cell receptor beta chain appears in the sequencing data of a study of regulatory T cells in long-lasting Graves disease. This clonotype was detected a few times. Relying on iRepertoire HTBI primers and Arm-PCR of CDR3 regions, the team built TCR beta libraries. One entry per CDR3 protein results from TCRdb running MiXCR on the multiplex PCR reads. In the table there are about 500,000 distinct CDR3 sequences, 12% of which are singletons. The sample's time point: newly diagnosed GD, antithyroid drugs for less than 3 months. Preparation of the TCR library used RNA extracted from PBMCs. The germline V gene has CDR1 SEHNR and CDR2 FQNEAQ (reference sequence). Trimming removed 4 bases from V and 5 bases from J, with 11 bases in between. The CDR3 runs 13 residues. This same sample was also part of a study on T cells in Graves' hyperthyroidism and ophthalmopathy.

The TCR sequence derives from a woman in her 30s with Graves disease. The chain couples TRBV7-9 to TRBJ2-5, with no clear D. The specimen was peripheral blood mononuclear cells (PBMCs), collected at new diagnosis, from a patient treated with antithyroid drugs. The CDR3 region has the DNA TGTGCCAGCAGCTCTTTCAAAGGGGAGACCCAGTACTTC. Protein product: CASSSFKGETQYF.